Below, 10 T cell receptor beta chains from the same sample are listed, as sequenced in a study of blood T cell repertoires in COVID-19. Assay used: immunoSEQ multiplex PCR; TCRdb lists only in-frame clones, some missing. The table shows about 44,000 clones, with around 75% occurring only once. What was sequenced was peripheral blood. Every receptor here comes from a man older than 75 with acute or convalescent COVID-19.

This clone has a single count. The chain recombines TRBV2 with TRBJ1-2, with D unresolved. The CDR3 is 14 amino acids. The germline V gene encodes CDR1 SNHLY and CDR2 FYNNEI. The V gene lost 2 bases and the J gene lost 3 bases, with 10 bases spanning the gap. As DNA, the CDR3 is TGTGCCAGCAGTGAAACGCCCACGGACTATGGCTACACCTTC. It translates to CASSETPTDYGYTF.

The genes are TRBV2 and TRBJ2-3; TRBD2 agrees at 8 bases. Germline V gene lookup returns CDR1 SNHLY and CDR2 FYNNEI. The CDR3 consists of 16 residues. The J segment lost 0 bases and the V segment lost 5 bases, leaving 7 bases of the junction unmatched. This CDR3 is CASSSGRRSSTDTQYF. The CDR3 DNA reads as TGTGCCAGCAGTAGCGGGAGAAGGTCTAGCACAGATACGCAGTATTTT.

The chain links TRBV12-3 or TRBV12-4 to TRBJ1-1; 7 nucleotides agree with TRBD1. J was trimmed by 5 bases and V by 6 bases; bases with no gene match: 6. The CDR3 has 13 amino acids. The CDR3 loop is CASSNSRGTEAFF. CDR3 coding DNA: TGTGCCAGCAGCAACAGCAGGGGGACTGAAGCTTTCTTT.

Here the CDR3 DNA reads TGTGCCAGCAGTTTACGAGGCGGGATCTACGAGCAGTACTTC. Protein: CASSLRGGIYEQYF. V and J are TRBV28 and TRBJ2-7; weak D call: TRBD2 (6 bases). The CDR3 sequence is 14 residues long. V was trimmed by 2 bases and J by 3 bases, leaving 11 bases between them. In germline, CDR1 is MDHEN, CDR2 SYDVKM.

The gene calls are TRBV11-1 and TRBJ2-1, with 12 positions matching TRBD2. Germline lookup yields CDR1 SGHAT and CDR2 FQDESV (reference sequence). The ends lost 5 bases at V and 5 bases at J; junction bases unmatched: 4. The CDR3 totals 15 residues. The CDR3 DNA is TGTGCCAGCAGCCAGACTAGCGGGAGAAACAATGAGCAGTTCTTC. Translating it yields CASSQTSGRNNEQFF. Looking up the rest from reference TRBV11-1 and TRBJ2-1 gives the full variable domain: EAEVAQSPRYKITEKSQAVAFWCDPISGHATLYWYRQILGQGPELLVQFQDESVVDDSQLPKDRFSAERLKGVDSTLKIQPAELGDSAMYLCASSQTSGRNNEQFFGPGTRLTVL.

V is TRBV4-1 and J is TRBJ2-5, with 9 bases lining up with TRBD2. Germline V CDR1 and CDR2: MGHRA, YSYEKL. With 7 bases clipped from V and 5 bases from J, the junction kept 8 bases outside the gene matches. The CDR3 is 14 amino acids. CDR3: CASKQAGGRETQYF. The CDR3 DNA sequence: TGCGCCAGCAAGCAAGCGGGAGGCCGGGAGACCCAGTACTTC.

The chain carries TRBV28 and TRBJ2-1; 7 nucleotides match TRBD1. The CDR3 sequence is 15 residues long. J gave up 10 bases and V 6 bases, and 15 bases lay outside the gene matches. CDR1 MDHEN and CDR2 SYDVKM come from the germline V gene. The chain's CDR3 is CASRRQGLDRSEQFF. CDR3 nucleotides: TGTGCCAGCAGGCGACAGGGCCTCGATCGGTCCGAGCAGTTCTTC. The complete variable domain, with remaining parts taken from reference TRBV28 and TRBJ2-1, reads DVKVTQSSRYLVKRTGEKVFLECVQDMDHENMFWYRQDPGLGLRLIYFSYDVKMKEKGDIPEGYSVSREKKERFSLILESASTNQTSMYLCASRRQGLDRSEQFFGPGTRLTVL.

This clone has just a few counts. V usage is TRBV18 and J usage is TRBJ2-2; weak D call: TRBD1 (5 bases). Trimming took off 0 bases at V and 1 base at J, with 9 bases between the two ends. Germline-derived CDR1 and CDR2 are KGHSH and LQKENI. This CDR3 has 16 residues. CDR3 DNA sequence: TGTGCCAGCTCACCACCAGGCAGGGTGAACACCGGGGAGCTGTTTTTT. Protein sequence: CASSPPGRVNTGELFF.

This clone was picked up a small number of times. The chain employs TRBV5-6 and TRBJ2-7; 11 bases align to TRBD2. Germline V gives CDR1 SGHDT, CDR2 YYEEEE. Germline trimming cut 0 bases from V and 5 bases from J; bases unmatched to any gene: 4. The CDR3 is made up of 15 amino acids. CDR3 region: CASSLVLAGVHEQYF. The CDR3 DNA follows: TGTGCCAGCAGCTTGGTACTAGCGGGAGTACACGAGCAGTACTTC.

The chain couples TRBV12-3 or TRBV12-4 to TRBJ1-2, with a tentative D call TRBD1 (6 bases). V was clipped by 2 bases and J by 7 bases, with 11 bases between them. CDR3 length equals 13 residues. Here the CDR3 reads CASSLFQGTGYTF. Written as DNA, the CDR3 is TGTGCCAGCAGTTTATTCCAGGGGACTGGCTACACCTTC.